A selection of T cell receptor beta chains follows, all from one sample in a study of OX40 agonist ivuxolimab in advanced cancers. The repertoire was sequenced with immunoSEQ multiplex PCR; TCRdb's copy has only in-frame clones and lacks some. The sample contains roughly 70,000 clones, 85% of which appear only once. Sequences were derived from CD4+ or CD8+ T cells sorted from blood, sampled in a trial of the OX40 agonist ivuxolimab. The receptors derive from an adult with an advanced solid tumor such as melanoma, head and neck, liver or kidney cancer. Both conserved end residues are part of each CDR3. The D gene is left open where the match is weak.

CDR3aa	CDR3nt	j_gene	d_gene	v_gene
CATSGRNFGGQYF	TGTGCCACCAGCGGGCGTAACTTCGGGGGGCAGTACTTC	TRBJ2-7	-	TRBV15
CASSPGIYGETQYF	TGTGCCAGCAGCCCCGGGATTTACGGGGAGACCCAGTACTTC	TRBJ2-5	-	TRBV9
CASTQFSTDTQYF	TGTGCCAGCACCCAATTTTCCACAGATACGCAGTATTTT	TRBJ2-3	-	TRBV7-9
CASSDPGNEQFF	TGCGCCAGCAGTGACCCCGGCAATGAGCAGTTCTTC	TRBJ2-1	-	TRBV10-1
CASSFDPFPNTGELFF	TGTGCCAGCAGTTTTGATCCCTTTCCGAACACCGGGGAGCTGTTTTTT	TRBJ2-2	-	TRBV27
CASSFATGVVRGEQYF	TGTGCCAGCAGTTTCGCGACGGGGGTGGTAAGGGGCGAGCAGTACTTC	TRBJ2-7	-	TRBV27
CASSKLQGPEAFF	TGTGCCAGCAGTAAACTACAGGGGCCTGAAGCTTTCTTT	TRBJ1-1	TRBD1	TRBV6-5
CASSYATGGTAFF	TGTGCCAGCAGTTACGCGACGGGGGGGACAGCTTTCTTT	TRBJ1-1	-	TRBV6-5
CASRTQFRGAGGYTEAFF	TGTGCCAGCAGAACACAATTCAGGGGTGCCGGTGGTTACACTGAAGCTTTCTTT	TRBJ1-1	-	TRBV28
CASSPRTGESYEQYF	TGTGCCAGCTCACCACGGACAGGGGAAAGCTACGAGCAGTACTTC	TRBJ2-7	TRBD1	TRBV18
CASSSLRVGTEAFF	TGTGCCAGCAGCTCCCTCCGTGTGGGCACTGAAGCTTTCTTT	TRBJ1-1	-	TRBV9
CASSPTDSNQPQHF	TGCGCCAGCAGCCCCACAGATAGCAATCAGCCCCAGCATTTT	TRBJ1-5	-	TRBV5-1
CASSELGIEQFF	TGCGCCAGCAGTGAGTTGGGGATTGAGCAGTTCTTC	TRBJ2-1	-	TRBV10-1
CASSYSSQTGVTGSYF	TGTGCCAGCAGTTACTCGAGTCAGACAGGGGTGACCGGCTCGTACTTC	TRBJ2-7	TRBD1	TRBV6-5
CASSIRDPSFGGYTF	TGTGCCAGCAGCATCCGGGACCCTTCCTTTGGTGGCTACACCTTC	TRBJ1-2	-	TRBV9
CASSLDSANYGYTF	TGCGCCAGCAGCTTGGACAGCGCTAACTATGGCTACACCTTC	TRBJ1-2	-	TRBV5-1
CASSVVDRGLFQNTEAFF	TGTGCCAGCAGCGTAGTCGACAGGGGGCTATTTCAGAACACTGAAGCTTTCTTT	TRBJ1-1	TRBD1	TRBV9